What follows describes a single TCR beta chain. This sample was taken from a study of OX40 agonist ivuxolimab in advanced cancers. Here immunoSEQ multiplex PCR was the method, and the copy in TCRdb shows in-frame clones only, minus some. The profile shows about 80,000 clones, 65% to 90% of them singletons. V lost 5 bases, J lost 1 base, and 8 bases lay in between. The CDR3 has 13 residues. Germline CDR1 SEHNR, CDR2 FQNEAQ (reference sequence). The chain is built from TRBV7-9 and TRBJ1-1, with unresolved D. The receptor's source is an adult with an advanced solid tumor such as melanoma, head and neck, liver or kidney cancer. Here the sequenced sample was CD4+ or CD8+ T cells sorted from blood, taken in a trial of the OX40 agonist ivuxolimab. The CDR3 loop is CASSTQRNTEAFF. The CDR3 region has the DNA TGTGCCAGCAGCACACAGAGGAACACTGAAGCTTTCTTT.